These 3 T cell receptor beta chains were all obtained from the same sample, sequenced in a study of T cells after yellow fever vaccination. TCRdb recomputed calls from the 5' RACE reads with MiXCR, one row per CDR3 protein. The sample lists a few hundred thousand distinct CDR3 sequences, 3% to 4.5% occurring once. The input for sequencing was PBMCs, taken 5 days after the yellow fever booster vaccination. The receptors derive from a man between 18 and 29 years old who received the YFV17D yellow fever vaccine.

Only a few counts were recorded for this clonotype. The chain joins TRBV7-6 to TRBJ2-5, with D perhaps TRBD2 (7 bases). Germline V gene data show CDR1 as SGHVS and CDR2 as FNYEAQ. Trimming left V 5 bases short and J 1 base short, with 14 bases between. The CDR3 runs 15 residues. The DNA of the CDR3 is TGTGCCAGCAGCCAGTCGGGGGGCCTCCAAGAGACCCAGTACTTC. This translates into CASSQSGGLQETQYF. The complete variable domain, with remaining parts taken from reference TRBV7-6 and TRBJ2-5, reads GAGVSQSPRYKVTKRGQDVALRCDPISGHVSLYWYRQALGQGPEFLTYFNYEAQQDKSGLPNDRFSAERPEGSISTLTIQRTEQRDSAMYRCASSQSGGLQETQYFGPGTRLLVL.

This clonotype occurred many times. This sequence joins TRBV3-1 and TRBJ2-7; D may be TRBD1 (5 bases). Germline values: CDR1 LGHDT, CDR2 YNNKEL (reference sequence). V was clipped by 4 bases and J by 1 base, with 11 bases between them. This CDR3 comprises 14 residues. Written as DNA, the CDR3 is TGTGCCAGCAGCCTCGGACACCTATCCTACGAGCAGTACTTC. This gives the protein CASSLGHLSYEQYF.

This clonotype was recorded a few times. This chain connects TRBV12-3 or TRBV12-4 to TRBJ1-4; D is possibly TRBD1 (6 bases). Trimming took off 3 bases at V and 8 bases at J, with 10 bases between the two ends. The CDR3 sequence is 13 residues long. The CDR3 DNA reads TGTGCCAGCAGTTTCTCAGGGGAGGAAAAACTGTTTTTT. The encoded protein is CASSFSGEEKLFF.